This entry lists 3 T cell receptor beta chains sequenced from one sample in a study of identical twins. TCRdb re-analysed the 5' RACE reads in MiXCR, keeping a single row per CDR3 protein. The sample has 200,000 to 250,000 distinct CDR3 sequences, under 12% seen once; the top ten hold 9% to 10%. Sequencing was carried out using memory T cells sorted from blood. These receptors originate from a man aged 50-59 years in good health.

This clonotype was seen many times. This sequence joins TRBV29-1 and TRBJ2-7, with TRBD1 identical over 8 bases. The germline gives CDR1 SQVTM, CDR2 ANQGSEA. The CDR3 has 14 residues. The V gene end was trimmed by 7 bases and the J gene end by 4 bases; junction bases not matched to a gene: 12. The CDR3: CSASAGTGNYEQYF. CDR3 nucleotides: TGCAGCGCATCGGCCGGGACAGGTAATTACGAGCAGTACTTC.

This clonotype was observed a handful of times. CDR3 residues: CASSHRGTSGSYEQYF. The DNA for the CDR3 is TGTGCCAGCAGCCATCGGGGGACTAGCGGCTCCTACGAGCAGTACTTC. The rearrangement links TRBV3-1 to TRBJ2-7, with 11 bases identical to TRBD2. Per germline, CDR1 LGHDT and CDR2 YNNKEL (reference sequence). The CDR3 extends over 16 amino acids. V shed 3 bases and J 0 bases; nucleotides not matched to a gene: 4.

This clonotype turned up a few times. CDR3: CASSERSASDGYTF. The CDR3 DNA is TGTGCCAGCAGTGAAAGGTCGGCCAGCGATGGCTACACCTTC. V gene TRBV6-1 combines with J gene TRBJ1-2; D ambiguous. Per the germline V gene, CDR1 is MNHNS and CDR2 is SASEGT. This CDR3 is 14 amino acids long. The ends were cut back, 2 bases at V and 6 bases at J, with 13 bases in the middle.